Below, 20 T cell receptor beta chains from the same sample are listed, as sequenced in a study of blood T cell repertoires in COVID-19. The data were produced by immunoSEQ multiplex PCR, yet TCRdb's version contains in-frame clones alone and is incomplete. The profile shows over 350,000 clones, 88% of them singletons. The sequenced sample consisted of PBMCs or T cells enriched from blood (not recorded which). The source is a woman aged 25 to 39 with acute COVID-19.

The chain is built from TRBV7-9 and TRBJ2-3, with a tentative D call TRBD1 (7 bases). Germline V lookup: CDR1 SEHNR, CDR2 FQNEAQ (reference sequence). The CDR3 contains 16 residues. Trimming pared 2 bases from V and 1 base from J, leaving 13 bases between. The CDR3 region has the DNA TGTGCCAGCAGCTTAAGGGGGCAGCGGGGCACAGATACGCAGTATTTT. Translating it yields CASSLRGQRGTDTQYF.

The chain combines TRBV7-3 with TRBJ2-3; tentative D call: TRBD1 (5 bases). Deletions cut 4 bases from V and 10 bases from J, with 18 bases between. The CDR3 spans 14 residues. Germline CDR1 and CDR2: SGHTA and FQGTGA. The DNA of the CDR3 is TGTGCCAGCAGCTCTCCCCTCGCAGGGTATGCGCAGTATTTT. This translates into CASSSPLAGYAQYF.

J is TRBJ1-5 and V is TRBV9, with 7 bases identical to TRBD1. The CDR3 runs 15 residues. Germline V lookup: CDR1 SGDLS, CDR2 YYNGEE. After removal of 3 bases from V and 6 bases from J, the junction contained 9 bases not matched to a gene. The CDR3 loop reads CASSAGGRDSQPQHF. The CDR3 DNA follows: TGTGCCAGCAGCGCAGGGGGTAGGGACAGTCAGCCCCAGCATTTT.

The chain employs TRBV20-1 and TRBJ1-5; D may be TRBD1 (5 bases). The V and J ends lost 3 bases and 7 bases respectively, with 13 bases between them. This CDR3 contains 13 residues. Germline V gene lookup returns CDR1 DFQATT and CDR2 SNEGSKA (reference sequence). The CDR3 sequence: CSASQGEDQPQHF. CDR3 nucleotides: TGCAGTGCTAGTCAGGGTGAGGACCAGCCCCAGCATTTT.

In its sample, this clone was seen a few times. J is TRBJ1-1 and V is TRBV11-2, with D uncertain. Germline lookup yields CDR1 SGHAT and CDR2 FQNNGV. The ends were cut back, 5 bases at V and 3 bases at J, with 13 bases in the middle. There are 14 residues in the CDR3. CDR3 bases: TGTGCCAGCAGCGGAACGTGGAGGGACACTGAAGCTTTCTTT. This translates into CASSGTWRDTEAFF. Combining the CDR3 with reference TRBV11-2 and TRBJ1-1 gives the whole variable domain EAGVAQSPRYKIIEKRQSVAFWCNPISGHATLYWYQQILGQGPKLLIQFQNNGVVDDSQLPKDRFSAERLKGVDSTLKIQPAKLEDSAVYLCASSGTWRDTEAFFGQGTRLTVV.

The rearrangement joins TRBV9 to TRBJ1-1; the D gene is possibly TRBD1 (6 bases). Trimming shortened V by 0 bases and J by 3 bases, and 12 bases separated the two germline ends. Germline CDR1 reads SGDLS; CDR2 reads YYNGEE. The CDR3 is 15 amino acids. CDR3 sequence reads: CASSVGRGEDTEAFF. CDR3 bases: TGTGCCAGCAGCGTAGGCAGGGGCGAAGACACTGAAGCTTTCTTT. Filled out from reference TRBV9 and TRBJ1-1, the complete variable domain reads DSGVTQTPKHLITATGQRVTLRCSPRSGDLSVYWYQQSLDQGLQFLIQYYNGEERAKGNILERFSAQQFPDLHSELNLSSLELGDSALYFCASSVGRGEDTEAFFGQGTRLTVV.

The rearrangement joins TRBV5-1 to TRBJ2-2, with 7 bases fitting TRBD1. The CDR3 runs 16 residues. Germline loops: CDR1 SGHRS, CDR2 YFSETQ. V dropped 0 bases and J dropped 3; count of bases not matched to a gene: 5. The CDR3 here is CASSLEGGPYTGELFF. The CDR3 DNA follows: TGCGCCAGCAGCTTGGAAGGGGGCCCCTACACCGGGGAGCTGTTTTTT.

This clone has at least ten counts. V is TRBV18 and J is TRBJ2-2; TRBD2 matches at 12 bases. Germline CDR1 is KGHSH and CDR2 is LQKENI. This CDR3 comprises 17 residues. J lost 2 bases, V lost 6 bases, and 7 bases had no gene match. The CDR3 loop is CASSLTSGGQNTGELFF. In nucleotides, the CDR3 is TGTGCCAGCTCCCTGACTAGCGGGGGTCAAAACACCGGGGAGCTGTTTTTT.

CDR3 protein: CASSAGVEMVYGYTF. The CDR3 DNA reads as TGTGCCAGCTCGGCCGGGGTCGAAATGGTCTATGGCTACACCTTC. The V gene is TRBV18, the J gene TRBJ1-2; D uncertain. Germline CDR1 KGHSH, CDR2 LQKENI. This CDR3 contains 15 residues. The ends were cut back, 6 bases at V and 4 bases at J, with 18 bases in the middle.

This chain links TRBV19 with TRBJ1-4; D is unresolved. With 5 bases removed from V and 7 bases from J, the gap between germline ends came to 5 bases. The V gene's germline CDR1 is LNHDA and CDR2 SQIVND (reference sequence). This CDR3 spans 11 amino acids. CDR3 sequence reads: CASSSVEKLFF. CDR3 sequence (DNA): TGTGCCAGTAGTTCCGTTGAAAAACTGTTTTTT.

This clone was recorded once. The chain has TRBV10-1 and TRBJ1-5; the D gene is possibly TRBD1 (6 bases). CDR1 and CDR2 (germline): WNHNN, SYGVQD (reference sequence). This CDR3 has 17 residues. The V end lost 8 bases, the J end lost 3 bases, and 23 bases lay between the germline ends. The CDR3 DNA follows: TGCGCCAGCCTCACCCAGCGGGGGCCCCTATACAATCAGCCCCAGCATTTT. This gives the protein CASLTQRGPLYNQPQHF.

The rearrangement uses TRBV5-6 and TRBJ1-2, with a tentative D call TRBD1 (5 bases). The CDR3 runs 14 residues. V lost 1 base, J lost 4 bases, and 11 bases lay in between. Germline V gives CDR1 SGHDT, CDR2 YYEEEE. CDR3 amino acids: CASSLSGTGYGYTF. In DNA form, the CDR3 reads TGTGCCAGCAGCTTGTCCGGAACAGGCTATGGCTACACCTTC.

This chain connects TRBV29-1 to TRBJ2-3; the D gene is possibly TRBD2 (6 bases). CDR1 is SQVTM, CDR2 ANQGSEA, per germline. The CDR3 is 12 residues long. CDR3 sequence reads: CSTGLSTDTQYF. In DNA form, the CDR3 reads TGCAGTACAGGACTAAGCACAGATACGCAGTATTTT.

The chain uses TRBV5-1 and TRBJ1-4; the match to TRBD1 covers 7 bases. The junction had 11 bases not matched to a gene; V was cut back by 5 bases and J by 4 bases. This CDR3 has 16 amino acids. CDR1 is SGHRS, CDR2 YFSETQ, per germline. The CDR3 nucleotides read TGCGCCAGCAGTCCGCGACAGGGCACCCTTAATGAAAAACTGTTTTTT. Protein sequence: CASSPRQGTLNEKLFF.

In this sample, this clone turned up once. CDR3 residues: CASSLGASGGSSSYNEQFF. Written as DNA, the CDR3 is TGTGCCAGCAGCTTAGGGGCCTCGGGGGGTTCGAGCTCCTACAATGAGCAGTTCTTC. V gene TRBV7-3 combines with J gene TRBJ2-1, with TRBD2 identical over 7 bases. Germline V gene sequence: CDR1 SGHTA, CDR2 FQGTGA. J was trimmed by 0 bases and V by 2 bases; bases with no gene match: 13. The length of the CDR3 is 19 residues.

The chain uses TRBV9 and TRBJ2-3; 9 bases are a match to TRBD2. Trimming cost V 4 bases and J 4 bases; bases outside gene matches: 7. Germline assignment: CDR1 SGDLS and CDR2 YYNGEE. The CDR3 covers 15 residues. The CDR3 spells CASSSSGGRSDTQYF. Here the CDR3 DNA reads TGTGCCAGCAGCAGTAGCGGGGGCCGTTCAGATACGCAGTATTTT.

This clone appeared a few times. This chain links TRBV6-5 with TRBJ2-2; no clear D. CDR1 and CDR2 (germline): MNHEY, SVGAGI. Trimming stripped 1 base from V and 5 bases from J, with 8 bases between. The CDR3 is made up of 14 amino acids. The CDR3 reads CASSYYQWTGELFF. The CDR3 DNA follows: TGTGCCAGCAGTTACTATCAGTGGACCGGGGAGCTGTTTTTT.

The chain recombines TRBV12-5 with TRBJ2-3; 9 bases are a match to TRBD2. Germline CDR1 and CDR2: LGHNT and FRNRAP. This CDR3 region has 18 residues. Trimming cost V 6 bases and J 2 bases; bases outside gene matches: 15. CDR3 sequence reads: CASGRQGVAGEYTDTQYF. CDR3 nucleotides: TGTGCTAGTGGCCGCCAGGGGGTAGCGGGGGAGTACACAGATACGCAGTATTTT. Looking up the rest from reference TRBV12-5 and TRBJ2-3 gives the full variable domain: DARVTQTPRHKVTEMGQEVTMRCQPILGHNTVFWYRQTMMQGLELLAYFRNRAPLDDSGMPKDRFSAEMPDATLATLKIQPSEPRDSAVYFCASGRQGVAGEYTDTQYFGPGTRLTVL.

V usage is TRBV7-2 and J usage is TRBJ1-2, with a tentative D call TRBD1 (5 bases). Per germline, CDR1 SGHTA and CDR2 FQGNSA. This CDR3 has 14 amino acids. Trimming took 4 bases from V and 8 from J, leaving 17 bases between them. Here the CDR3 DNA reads TGTGCCAGCAGCTCCGGCTCCGGGGGGAGAGGCTACACCTTC. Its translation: CASSSGSGGRGYTF.

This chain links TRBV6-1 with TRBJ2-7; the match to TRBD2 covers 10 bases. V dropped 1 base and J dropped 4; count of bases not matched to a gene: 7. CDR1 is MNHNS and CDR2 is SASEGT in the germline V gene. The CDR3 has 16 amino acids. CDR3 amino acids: CASSEVSGGAWYEQYF. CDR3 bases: TGTGCCAGCAGTGAAGTAAGCGGGGGGGCCTGGTACGAGCAGTACTTC.